This passage covers 8 T cell receptor beta chains from one sample sequenced in a study of cytomegalovirus exposure and HLA in healthy donors. Repertoires were generated with immunoSEQ multiplex PCR, while TCRdb's copy carries only in-frame clones and drops some. The sample comprises about 140,000 clones, 88% of which are singletons, and around 8% rests with the top ten. The specimen sequenced was PBMCs. These receptors were collected from a woman between 18 and 30 years old in good health and CMV-seropositive.

This clone was observed a few times. The rearrangement uses TRBV7-9 and TRBJ2-7; 7 positions match TRBD1. Germline CDR1 reads SEHNR; CDR2 reads FQNEAQ (reference sequence). J was trimmed by 6 bases and V by 5 bases; bases with no gene match: 7. This CDR3 has 13 amino acids. CDR3 DNA sequence: TGTGCCAGCAGCCTCCGGGACAGAGGCGAGCAGTACTTC. It yields the protein CASSLRDRGEQYF.

This sequence joins TRBV18 and TRBJ1-2; 10 bases map to TRBD1. The V gene's germline CDR1 is KGHSH and CDR2 LQKENI. The CDR3 spans 15 residues. Trimming cost V 3 bases and J 4 bases; bases outside gene matches: 5. The CDR3 spells CASSPGTGVAYGYTF. The CDR3 region has the DNA TGTGCCAGCTCACCCGGGACAGGGGTTGCCTATGGCTACACCTTC.

The rearrangement uses TRBV19 and TRBJ1-6, with 8 bases fitting TRBD1. CDR3 length: 15 amino acids. Trimming took 3 bases from V and 7 from J; bases not matched to a gene: 5. The germline CDR1 and CDR2 sequences are LNHDA and SQIVND (reference sequence). The CDR3: CASSIQGAPNSPLHF. CDR3 nucleotide sequence: TGTGCCAGTAGTATCCAGGGGGCACCAAATTCACCCCTCCACTTT.

The chain carries TRBV4-3 and TRBJ2-3, with D unresolved. In germline, CDR1 is LGHNA, CDR2 YSLEER. Trimming removed 0 bases at V and 0 bases at J, with 10 bases between. The CDR3 is made up of 16 amino acids. CDR3: CASSQDLVGSTDTQYF. The CDR3 DNA follows: TGCGCCAGCAGCCAAGATCTAGTCGGTAGCACAGATACGCAGTATTTT.

The chain is built from TRBV7-9 and TRBJ1-5; D gene ambiguous. V lost 2 bases, J lost 7 bases, and 6 bases lay in between. This CDR3 is 12 amino acids long. The germline CDR1 and CDR2 sequences are SEHNR and FQNEAQ (reference sequence). CDR3 in DNA: TGTGCCAGCAGCTTACAGGAACAGCCCCAGCATTTT. It yields the protein CASSLQEQPQHF.

J is TRBJ1-2 and V is TRBV28; 10 positions agree with TRBD1. Germline CDR1 MDHEN, CDR2 SYDVKM. The CDR3 sequence is 15 residues long. J was trimmed by 6 bases and V by 3 bases; bases with no gene match: 7. The CDR3 DNA is TGTGCCAGCAGTTTCACCGGGACAGGGGCAAATGGCTACACCTTC. Translation: CASSFTGTGANGYTF.

J is TRBJ1-3 and V is TRBV18; 10 bases are a match to TRBD1. V lost 6 bases and J lost 2; bases outside the gene matches: 7. Germline V CDR1 and CDR2: KGHSH, LQKENI. This CDR3 contains 16 residues. CDR3 sequence: CASSPGGTGAGNTIYF. The CDR3, as DNA: TGTGCCAGCTCCCCTGGAGGGACAGGGGCTGGAAACACCATATATTTT. The whole variable domain, remainder taken from reference TRBV18 and TRBJ1-3, is NAGVMQNPRHLVRRRGQEARLRCSPMKGHSHVYWYRQLPEEGLKFMVYLQKENIIDESGMPKERFSAEFPKEGPSILRIQQVVRGDSAAYFCASSPGGTGAGNTIYFGEGSWLTVV.

This sequence joins TRBV27 and TRBJ1-1; D gene unclear. This CDR3 is built from 15 residues. Germline assignment: CDR1 MNHEY and CDR2 SMNVEV (reference sequence). Trimming cost V 2 bases and J 9 bases, with 19 bases left between them. CDR3 sequence (DNA): TGTGCCAGCAGTTTAAATGGTGGGCAGCATCAAAAAGCTTTCTTT. Encoded protein: CASSLNGGQHQKAFF.